The entry below describes one T cell receptor (beta chain). Its target is not known. Via the markers CD45RO/CCR7/CD25/CD127/CD95/CD27, stem cell-like memory, regulatory, central memory and naive CD4+ cells were sorted. Germline trimming cut 0 bases from V and 8 bases from J; bases unmatched to any gene: 4. This CDR3 contains 15 residues. The germline V gene has CDR1 SGDLS and CDR2 YYNGEE. The data were taken from a study of beta chain features in type 1 diabetes. Reverse transcription of all isolated RNA meant that expressed TCRB transcripts were sequenced. Sequenced by immunoSEQ multiplex PCR; TCRdb stores in-frame clones only, minus some. Counted here are around 20,000 clones, under 75% occurring once; the ten biggest clones make up 4.2%. Study-wide points: Researchers report that Type 1 diabetes patients had moderately but significantly shorter TCRB CDR3s across all four CD4+ subsets. Cells expressing TCR highly could be over-represented by cDNA sequencing.

The source material was Tregs from blood. The chain employs TRBV9 and TRBJ2-1, with 11 positions matching TRBD2. The origin of this receptor is a man aged 18 to 30 with type 1 diabetes. CDR3 bases: TGTGCCAGCAGCGTAGGAAATAGCGGGAGGGATGAGCAGTTCTTC. This translates into CASSVGNSGRDEQFF.